This TCR beta chain was obtained from a study of shared clonotypes between healthy human individuals. This CDR3 contains 12 residues. V lost 5 bases, J lost 2 bases, and 7 bases lay in between. Germline loops: CDR1 LNHDA, CDR2 SQIVND (reference sequence). The table came from immunoSEQ multiplex PCR; TCRdb's copy has only in-frame clones and leaves some out. The data show around 1.5 million clones, with 95% to 99% seen just once and 0.4% to 0.45% held by the top ten. In regard to this clone: What it recognizes is unknown. Distinct nucleotide sequences in the sample also encode this CDR3.

Points from the study as a whole: Clonotype sharing among donors was expected to depend on sequencing depth.

The source is a man younger than 45 in good health. Sequenced material: naive CD4+ T cells sorted from blood. Subset of the sample: CD45RA+ positively selected. V and J are TRBV19 and TRBJ2-7, with a possible D match to TRBD2 (5 bases). The CDR3 sequence is CASSSGAYEQYF. CDR3 sequence (DNA): TGTGCCAGTAGTTCCGGGGCCTACGAGCAGTACTTC.